Below, 27 T cell receptor beta chains from the same sample are listed, as sequenced in a study of regulatory T cells in long-lasting Graves disease. Time point indicated: newly diagnosed GD, antithyroid drugs for less than 3 months. PBMC RNA served as the TCR library source. Both iRepertoire HTBI primers and Arm-PCR of CDR3 regions were used to build the TCR beta libraries. TCRdb analysed the multiplex PCR reads with MiXCR anew, one entry per CDR3 protein. The table has about 210,000 distinct CDR3 sequences, roughly 19% seen once. These sequences were also reported in another study, on T cells in Graves' hyperthyroidism and ophthalmopathy.

The sequences come from peripheral blood mononuclear cells (PBMCs), collected at new diagnosis, from a patient treated with antithyroid drugs. These receptors were taken from a woman aged 25-40 years with Graves disease.

The table lists this clonotype with many counts. The gene calls are TRBV2 and TRBJ1-2; weak D call: TRBD1 (6 bases). With 6 bases removed from V and 4 bases from J, the gap between germline ends came to 18 bases. CDR1 is SNHLY and CDR2 is FYNNEI in the germline V gene. The CDR3 extends over 15 amino acids. The CDR3 loop is CASSPEGGHGYGYTF. The CDR3 DNA follows: TGTGCCAGCAGCCCGGAGGGGGGACACGGCTATGGCTACACCTTC.

This clonotype was observed a handful of times. The rearrangement joins TRBV29-1 to TRBJ2-7; 8 nucleotides agree with TRBD1. CDR1 SQVTM and CDR2 ANQGSEA come from the germline V gene. The junction had 14 bases not matched to a gene; V was cut back by 6 bases and J by 7 bases. The CDR3 is 14 amino acids. The CDR3 coding sequence is TGCAGCGTCAGGGGCGGCCAGGGGGCAGTTGAGCAGTACTTC. Translation gives CSVRGGQGAVEQYF.

The genes are TRBV20-1 and TRBJ2-5; TRBD2 aligns across 8 bases. The CDR3 loop spans 16 amino acids. With V trimmed by 4 bases and J by 5 bases, 15 bases remained unmatched. CDR1 and CDR2 from the germline V gene are DFQATT and SNEGSKA (reference sequence). The CDR3 region has the DNA TGCAGTGCTAAACACCGGGGGGGGACGGGAGGCGAGACCCAGTACTTC. This translates into CSAKHRGGTGGETQYF.

This clonotype has a single count. The rearrangement links TRBV28 to TRBJ2-7; 7 nucleotides line up with TRBD1. CDR3 length: 15 amino acids. Per germline, CDR1 MDHEN and CDR2 SYDVKM. After removal of 0 bases from V and 0 bases from J, the junction contained 2 bases not matched to a gene. In DNA, the CDR3 is TGTGCCAGCAGTTTATGGACAGGGAGCTCCTACGAGCAGTACTTC. This sequence encodes CASSLWTGSSYEQYF.

This clonotype occurred a few times. One end of the junction is discordant with germline, which a read error may explain. The J gene is TRBJ1-6, the V gene TRBV5-1; no clear D gene. Germline V gene lookup returns CDR1 SGHRS and CDR2 YFSETQ. The CDR3 runs 17 residues. This CDR3 is CASSHKPPAAYNSPLHF. Written as DNA, the CDR3 is TGTGCCAGCAGCCATAAGCCGCCAGCCGCGTATAATTCACCCCTCCACTTT.

This clonotype came up many times. The rearrangement uses TRBV27 and TRBJ2-3; weak D call: TRBD2 (5 bases). The germline gives CDR1 MNHEY, CDR2 SMNVEV (reference sequence). Trimming took 3 bases from V and 2 from J, leaving 12 bases between them. The CDR3 spans 15 residues. The CDR3 DNA reads as TGTGCCAGCAGTTTTCGCGGCGGGTCCACAGATACGCAGTATTTT. It specifies CASSFRGGSTDTQYF.

Many counts were recorded for this clonotype. CDR3 bases: TGTGCCAGTACCCCCAAGGGACAGGGATCCTATGGCTACACCTTC. It is translated as CASTPKGQGSYGYTF. The V and J genes are TRBV19 and TRBJ1-2, with TRBD1 identical over 9 bases. The CDR3 covers 15 residues. The germline gives CDR1 LNHDA, CDR2 SQIVND (reference sequence). The V and J ends lost 7 bases and 4 bases, in that order; junction bases with no gene match: 10.

In its sample, this clonotype was seen many times. The chain joins TRBV14 to TRBJ2-1; 7 positions agree with TRBD2. CDR3 length: 17 amino acids. J was trimmed by 5 bases and V by 0 bases; bases with no gene match: 10. CDR1 SGHDN and CDR2 FVKESK come from the germline V gene. DNA of the CDR3: TGTGCCAGCAGCCAAGATTGGCTAGCGGACCGCAACAATGAGCAGTTCTTC. This gives the protein CASSQDWLADRNNEQFF. Supplemented by reference TRBV14 and TRBJ2-1, the full variable domain reads EAGVTQFPSHSVIEKGQTVTLRCDPISGHDNLYWYRRVMGKEIKFLLHFVKESKQDESGMPNNRFLAERTGGTYSTLKVQPAELEDSGVYFCASSQDWLADRNNEQFFGPGTRLTVL.

As concerns this clonotype: Compared with germline, one end of the junction differs, possibly owing to a read error. The chain is built from TRBV4-1 and TRBJ2-7; no firm D call. In germline, CDR1 is MGHRA, CDR2 YSYEKL. The CDR3 has 14 residues. CDR3 region: CASSQEVHSYEQYF. In nucleotides, the CDR3 is TGTGCCAGCAGCCAAGAGGTGCACTCCTACGAGCAGTACTTC.

The chain couples TRBV2 to TRBJ1-2; D uncertain. Trimming pared 1 base from V and 5 bases from J, leaving 11 bases between. The CDR3 runs 14 residues. In germline, CDR1 is SNHLY, CDR2 FYNNEI. CDR3 DNA sequence: TGTGCCAGCAGTGAAGACTATAAACCGTATGGCTACACCTTC. Amino acids: CASSEDYKPYGYTF.

V usage is TRBV28 and J usage is TRBJ2-5; 7 nucleotides align to TRBD1. Germline CDR1 and CDR2: MDHEN and SYDVKM. This CDR3 region has 15 residues. V gave up 3 bases and J gave up 2 bases; unmatched junction bases: 6. As DNA, the CDR3 is TGTGCCAGCAGTTTGGGCAGGGGGAGACAAGAGACCCAGTACTTC. This encodes CASSLGRGRQETQYF.

This clonotype was observed many times. The chain is built from TRBV28 and TRBJ2-1; TRBD2 matches at 8 bases. After removal of 8 bases from V and 0 bases from J, the junction contained 12 bases not matched to a gene. CDR3 length: 17 amino acids. Germline V gene sequence: CDR1 MDHEN, CDR2 SYDVKM. This CDR3 reads CASHTPGGGSSYNEQFF. The DNA for the CDR3 is TGTGCCAGCCACACCCCGGGAGGGGGGAGCTCCTACAATGAGCAGTTCTTC.

V is TRBV28 and J is TRBJ2-7, with 10 bases that match TRBD2. This CDR3 spans 13 amino acids. Germline V gene lookup returns CDR1 MDHEN and CDR2 SYDVKM. Trimming at V came to 8 bases and at J to 5 bases, leaving 6 bases not matched to a gene. Here the CDR3 reads CASAAGGFNEQYF. CDR3 bases: TGTGCCAGCGCAGCGGGAGGGTTCAACGAGCAGTACTTC.

This clonotype was seen ten or more times. This chain joins TRBV7-8 and TRBJ2-5, with D perhaps being TRBD1 or TRBD2 (5 bases each). Germline V gives CDR1 SGHVS, CDR2 FQNEAQ. V gave up 8 bases and J gave up 5 bases, with 15 bases separating them. This CDR3 spans 13 amino acids. The CDR3 region is CASRDGWDETQYF. CDR3 in DNA: TGTGCCAGCCGGGACGGGTGGGATGAGACCCAGTACTTC.

In this sample, this clonotype turned up many times. A much larger clone lies a single base off, so this may be a read error. The rearrangement links TRBV27 to TRBJ1-1, with D unclear. Per the germline V gene, CDR1 is MNHEY and CDR2 is SMNVEV (reference sequence). The V and J ends lost 5 bases and 4 bases respectively, with 17 bases between them. This CDR3 contains 15 residues. The CDR3 region is CASSPWAERGTEAFF. The CDR3 coding sequence is TGTGCCAGCAGTCCTTGGGCCGAGCGGGGCACTGAAGCTTTCTTT.

At least ten counts were recorded for this clonotype. This chain uses TRBV28 with TRBJ1-5, with 10 bases lining up with TRBD1. CDR3 length: 15 residues. J lost 9 bases, V lost 1 base, and 6 bases had no gene match. The germline V gene encodes CDR1 MDHEN and CDR2 SYDVKM. The CDR3 coding sequence is TGTGCCAGCAGTTTATCGCGACAGGGGGCGCGGCCCCAGCATTTT. It is translated as CASSLSRQGARPQHF.

The table lists this clonotype with many counts. The CDR3: CASSFFPPRSYEQYF. The DNA for the CDR3 is TGTGCCAGCAGTTTTTTCCCCCCACGATCCTACGAGCAGTACTTC. This chain uses TRBV27 with TRBJ2-7; D ambiguous. The CDR3 consists of 15 residues. V lost 3 bases and J lost 1, with 13 bases in between. Germline CDR1 MNHEY, CDR2 SMNVEV (reference sequence).

This clonotype has only a few counts. V is TRBV25-1 and J is TRBJ2-3, with D hard to call. Trimming took 3 bases from V and 2 from J, leaving 15 bases between them. CDR3 length equals 16 residues. Germline assignment: CDR1 MGHDK and CDR2 SYGVNS. For the CDR3, the DNA is TGTGCCAGCAGTGAGTACGGGCAGGACCTCACAGATACGCAGTATTTT. Translation gives CASSEYGQDLTDTQYF.

This clonotype was counted ten times or more. The rearrangement links TRBV2 to TRBJ1-2, with D uncertain. V was pared by 6 bases and J by 4 bases, with 6 bases between. Germline assignment: CDR1 SNHLY and CDR2 FYNNEI. The CDR3 is 11 residues long. CDR3 sequence reads: CASRQFYGYTF. The CDR3 DNA sequence: TGTGCCAGCAGACAGTTCTATGGCTACACCTTC.

This clonotype was detected ten times or more. This sequence joins TRBV27 and TRBJ2-1; no firm D call. The CDR3 is 15 residues long. V was pared by 7 bases and J by 0 bases, with 13 bases between. The V gene's germline CDR1 is MNHEY and CDR2 SMNVEV (reference sequence). The DNA of the CDR3 is TGTGCCAGCAACGAACTGGTGAGCTCCTACAATGAGCAGTTCTTC. Translated, it gives CASNELVSSYNEQFF.

The chain couples TRBV28 to TRBJ2-5; a possible D gene is TRBD2 (6 bases). V lost 6 bases to trimming and J lost 4 bases, with 21 bases between them. This CDR3 has 16 amino acids. Germline CDR1 is MDHEN and CDR2 is SYDVKM. DNA of the CDR3: TGTGCCAGCAGGTCAGGGTATCCGGGAGAGTCAGAGACCCAGTACTTC. This gives the protein CASRSGYPGESETQYF.

This clonotype was seen repeatedly, ten times or more. This chain links TRBV11-2 with TRBJ1-3, with a possible D match to TRBD1 (6 bases). The V gene lost 5 bases and the J gene lost 6 bases, with 14 bases spanning the gap. This CDR3 contains 14 residues. Germline loops: CDR1 SGHAT, CDR2 FQNNGV. In DNA form, the CDR3 reads TGTGCCAGCAGCCAAGCGGACAGATTAAACACCATATATTTT. It is translated as CASSQADRLNTIYF.

This clonotype was seen ten or more times. The gene calls are TRBV24-1 and TRBJ2-2; D gene uncertain. Germline CDR1 is KGHDR and CDR2 is SFDVKD. CDR3 size: 15 residues. V shed 4 bases and J shed 4 bases, with 12 bases lying between them. The CDR3 DNA follows: TGTGCCACCAGTGACCCGATTCTCCCCACCGGGGAGCTGTTTTTT. It translates to CATSDPILPTGELFF.

Turning to this clonotype: A single base separates this from a much larger clone, so it may be a read error. V usage is TRBV20-1 and J usage is TRBJ2-3; D is tentatively TRBD1 or TRBD2 (5 bases each). The CDR3 is made up of 11 amino acids. V was trimmed by 2 bases and J by 6 bases, leaving 6 bases between them. The germline CDR1 and CDR2 sequences are DFQATT and SNEGSKA (reference sequence). The CDR3 spells CSARWGDTQYF. DNA of the CDR3: TGCAGTGCTAGATGGGGGGATACGCAGTATTTT.

The table lists this clonotype with many counts. The chain has TRBV12-3 or TRBV12-4 and TRBJ2-5; the D call may be TRBD1 or TRBD2 (6 bases each). The CDR3 sequence is 14 residues long. The ends were cut back, 0 bases at V and 9 bases at J, with 14 bases in the middle. CDR3 sequence (DNA): TGTGCCAGCAGTTTAGCGGGGGGCCCTATGTCCCAGTACTTC. As protein: CASSLAGGPMSQYF.

A remark on this clonotype: Just one base apart from a much larger clone, this may be a read error. No conserved phenylalanine or tryptophan is present at the end of the CDR3, so a read error is the likely explanation. This rearrangement joins TRBV5-4 to TRBJ1-4, with 9 bases lining up with TRBD1. This CDR3 region has 15 residues. V shed 4 bases, J shed 6 bases, and the junction held 7 bases outside the gene matches. Germline V gene data show CDR1 as SGHNT and CDR2 as YYREEE (reference sequence). CDR3 coding DNA: TGTGCCAGCAGCCAAAACAGGGGGCTAGATGAAAAACTGTTTTTA. Translating it yields CASSQNRGLDEKLFL.

This clonotype has at least ten counts. The chain is built from TRBV6-2 or TRBV6-3 and TRBJ1-6; possibly TRBD1 for D (5 bases). V lost 4 bases and J 2 bases, leaving 21 bases between the germline ends. Germline CDR1 and CDR2: MNHEY and SVGEGT. CDR3 length equals 19 residues. CDR3 loop: CASSFSTGRWAAYNSPLHF. The CDR3 bases are TGTGCCAGCAGTTTTTCAACAGGTCGGTGGGCCGCCTATAATTCACCCCTCCACTTT.